A single sample gave rise to the 13 T cell receptor beta chains below, sequenced in a study of T cells after yellow fever vaccination. Via MiXCR, TCRdb re-called the 5' RACE reads, giving one row per CDR3 protein. The sample carries approximately 110,000 distinct CDR3 sequences, about 7.4% recorded once. Sequenced material: CD4+ T cells sorted from PBMCs, taken around 10 days after the first yellow fever vaccination. The receptor source for this set is a man in his late teens or twenties who received the YFV17D yellow fever vaccine.

As for this clonotype: This may stem from a read error, because a much larger clone lies one nucleotide away. The chain combines TRBV18 with TRBJ1-1; D uncertain. The CDR3 is 14 amino acids. Trimming cost V 5 bases and J 0 bases, with 10 bases left between them. Germline CDR1 is KGHSH and CDR2 is LQKENI. CDR3 sequence: CASSDVVVNTEAFF. CDR3 in DNA: TGTGCCAGCTCAGACGTAGTGGTGAACACTGAAGCTTTCTTT.

This clonotype was counted ten times or more. V and J are TRBV19 and TRBJ2-3; no firm D call. CDR3 length equals 12 residues. Trimming cost V 10 bases and J 3 bases, with 11 bases left between them. CDR1 and CDR2 from the germline V gene are LNHDA and SQIVND (reference sequence). The DNA for the CDR3 is TGTGCCACCGGCAGAGGAACAGATACGCAGTATTTT. This codes for CATGRGTDTQYF. The full variable domain, its missing parts supplied by reference TRBV19 and TRBJ2-3, is DGGITQSPKYLFRKEGQNVTLSCEQNLNHDAMYWYRQDPGQGLRLIYYSQIVNDFQKGDIAEGYSVSREKKESFPLTVTSAQKNPTAFYLCATGRGTDTQYFGPGTRLTVL.

This clonotype has a count of ten or more. This chain joins TRBV12-3 or TRBV12-4 and TRBJ2-3, with 8 positions matching TRBD2. The V segment lost 7 bases and the J segment 4 bases; nucleotides outside the gene matches: 13. The CDR3 has 16 amino acids. The CDR3 spells CASTILGTRFPDTQYF. Written as DNA, the CDR3 is TGTGCCAGCACCATTTTGGGGACTAGGTTCCCAGATACGCAGTATTTT.

There are many counts of this clonotype. One junction end does not reproduce the germline sequence, and a read error may be involved. The chain has TRBV19 and TRBJ2-3; D call uncertain. CDR3 length equals 16 residues. Germline-derived CDR1 and CDR2 are LNHDA and SQIVND (reference sequence). CDR3 sequence: CASSINGLLSTHTQYF. Here the CDR3 DNA reads TGTGCCAGTAGTATTAATGGCCTTCTTAGCACACATACGCAGTATTTT.

This clonotype came up a few times. The chain recombines TRBV16 with TRBJ1-3; possibly TRBD1 for D (5 bases). The CDR3 spans 14 residues. Deletions cut 2 bases from V and 10 bases from J, with 15 bases between. Germline CDR1 and CDR2: KGHSY and FQNENV. The CDR3 DNA reads TGTGCCAGCAGCCAACCGGGACTCCAACGGACCATATATTTT. It codes for CASSQPGLQRTIYF.

This rearrangement joins TRBV7-2 to TRBJ1-6; D uncertain. Germline CDR1 SGHTA, CDR2 FQGNSA. The CDR3 contains 12 residues. Between the trimmed V and J ends, which lost 4 bases and 10 bases, there was a span of 8 bases. CDR3 sequence: CASSSDYSPLHF. CDR3 coding DNA: TGTGCCAGCAGCTCTGACTACTCACCCCTCCACTTT.

This clonotype was seen repeatedly, ten times or more. The chain combines TRBV5-1 with TRBJ2-5; D might be TRBD2 (7 bases). Germline CDR1 is SGHRS and CDR2 is YFSETQ. The V gene lost 4 bases and the J gene lost 3 bases, with 16 bases spanning the gap. This CDR3 has 15 amino acids. The CDR3 DNA follows: TGCGCCAGCAGCACAACAGGGACTACTGAAGAGACCCAGTACTTC. Protein product: CASSTTGTTEETQYF.

The chain recombines TRBV20-1 with TRBJ1-1; unclear D gene. The V end was cut by 5 bases, the J end by 1 base, with 11 bases between. The germline CDR1 and CDR2 sequences are DFQATT and SNEGSKA (reference sequence). This CDR3 spans 13 amino acids. For the CDR3, the DNA is TGCAGTGCTCCCCTCTTAGGGAACACTGAAGCTTTCTTT. Protein: CSAPLLGNTEAFF.

At least ten counts were recorded for this clonotype. This chain uses TRBV4-1 with TRBJ1-6; 7 bases align to TRBD1. The length of the CDR3 is 16 residues. CDR1 and CDR2 from the germline V gene are MGHRA and YSYEKL. V lost 4 bases, J lost 9 bases, and 12 bases stayed unmatched. The CDR3 nucleotides read TGCGCCAGCAGCCCTTTATCCGGGACAGTGGGTTCACCCCTCCACTTT. It yields the protein CASSPLSGTVGSPLHF.

This clonotype was counted many times. The rearrangement links TRBV29-1 to TRBJ2-1; TRBD1 might be the D (6 bases). CDR3 length: 15 amino acids. V lost 0 bases and J lost 3, with 12 bases in between. The germline CDR1 and CDR2 sequences are SQVTM and ANQGSEA. The CDR3 sequence: CSVEDPDRNYNEQFF. CDR3 DNA: TGCAGCGTTGAAGACCCTGACAGGAACTACAATGAGCAGTTCTTC.

This clonotype was recorded many times. CDR3 nucleotide sequence: TGCAGCGTAGGGGAGCTGAGGGGCACTGAAGCTTTCTTT. It translates to CSVGELRGTEAFF. The chain couples TRBV29-1 to TRBJ1-1; maybe TRBD1 (5 bases). CDR1 and CDR2 from the germline V gene are SQVTM and ANQGSEA. This CDR3 is 13 amino acids long. V lost 6 bases, J lost 4 bases, and 15 bases lay in between. The variable domain in full, completed from reference TRBV29-1 and TRBJ1-1, reads SAVISQKPSRDICQRGTSLTIQCQVDSQVTMMFWYRQQPGQSLTLIATANQGSEATYESGFVIDKFPISRPNLTFSTLTVSNMSPEDSSIYLCSVGELRGTEAFFGQGTRLTVV.

This clonotype was detected many times. CDR3 in DNA: TGCGCCAGCAGCCAGCCATTGGGCCGTCAGGGCTACACCTTC. It translates to CASSQPLGRQGYTF. This chain uses TRBV4-1 with TRBJ1-2, with D unclear. V was clipped by 3 bases and J by 8 bases, with 16 bases between them. Germline V gene sequence: CDR1 MGHRA, CDR2 YSYEKL. There are 14 residues in the CDR3.

This clonotype showed up many times. The rearrangement links TRBV18 to TRBJ2-1; D perhaps matches TRBD1 (6 bases). This CDR3 is built from 16 residues. Looked up from germline, CDR1 is KGHSH and CDR2 is LQKENI. Between the trimmed V and J ends, which lost 0 bases and 8 bases, there was a span of 17 bases. CDR3 DNA sequence: TGTGCCAGCTCACCACCAGGGACAAGTACTCCACATGAGCAGTTCTTC. Translating gives CASSPPGTSTPHEQFF.